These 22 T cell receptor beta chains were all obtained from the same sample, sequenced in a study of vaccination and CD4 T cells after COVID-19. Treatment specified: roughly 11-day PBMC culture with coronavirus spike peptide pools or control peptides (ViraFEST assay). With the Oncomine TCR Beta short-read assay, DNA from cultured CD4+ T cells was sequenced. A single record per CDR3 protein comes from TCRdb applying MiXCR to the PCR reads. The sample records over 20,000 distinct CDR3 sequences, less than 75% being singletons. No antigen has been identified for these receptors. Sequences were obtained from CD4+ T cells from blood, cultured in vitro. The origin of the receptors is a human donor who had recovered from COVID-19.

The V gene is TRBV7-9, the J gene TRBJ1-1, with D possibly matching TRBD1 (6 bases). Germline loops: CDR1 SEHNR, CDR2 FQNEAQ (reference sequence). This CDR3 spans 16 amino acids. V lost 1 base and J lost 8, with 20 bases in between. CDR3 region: CASSLDPGAGRREAFF. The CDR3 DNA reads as TGTGCCAGCAGCTTAGATCCGGGGGCAGGTCGGAGGGAAGCTTTCTTT.

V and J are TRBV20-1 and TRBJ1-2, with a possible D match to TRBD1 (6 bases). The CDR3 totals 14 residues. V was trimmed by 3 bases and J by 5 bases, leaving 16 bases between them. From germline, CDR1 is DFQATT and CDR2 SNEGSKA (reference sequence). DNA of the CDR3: TGCAGTGCTAGGAGGGGACACCGAGGGTATGGCTACACCTTC. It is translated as CSARRGHRGYGYTF.

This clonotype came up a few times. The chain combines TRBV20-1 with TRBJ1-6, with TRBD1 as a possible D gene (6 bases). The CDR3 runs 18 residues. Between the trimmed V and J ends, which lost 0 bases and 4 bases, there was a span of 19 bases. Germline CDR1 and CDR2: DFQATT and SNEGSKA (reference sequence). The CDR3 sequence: CSARDPTQGPAYNSPLHF. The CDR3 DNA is TGCAGTGCTAGAGACCCCACTCAGGGGCCCGCTTATAATTCACCCCTCCACTTT.

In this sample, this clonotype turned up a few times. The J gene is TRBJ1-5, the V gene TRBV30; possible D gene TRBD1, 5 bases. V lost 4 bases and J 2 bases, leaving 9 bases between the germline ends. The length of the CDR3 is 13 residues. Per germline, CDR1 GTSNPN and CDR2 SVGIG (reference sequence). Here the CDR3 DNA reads TGTGCCTGGAATCGGGGGGGCAATCAGCCCCAGCATTTT. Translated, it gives CAWNRGGNQPQHF.

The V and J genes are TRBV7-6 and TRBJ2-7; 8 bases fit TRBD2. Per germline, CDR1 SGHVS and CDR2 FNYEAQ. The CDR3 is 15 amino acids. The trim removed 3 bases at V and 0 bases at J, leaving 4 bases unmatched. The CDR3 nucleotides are TGTGCCAGCAGCTTTGGCGGGGGGAGCTCCTACGAGCAGTACTTC. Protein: CASSFGGGSSYEQYF. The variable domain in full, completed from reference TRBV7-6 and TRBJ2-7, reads GAGVSQSPRYKVTKRGQDVALRCDPISGHVSLYWYRQALGQGPEFLTYFNYEAQQDKSGLPNDRFSAERPEGSISTLTIQRTEQRDSAMYRCASSFGGGSSYEQYFGPGTRLTVT.

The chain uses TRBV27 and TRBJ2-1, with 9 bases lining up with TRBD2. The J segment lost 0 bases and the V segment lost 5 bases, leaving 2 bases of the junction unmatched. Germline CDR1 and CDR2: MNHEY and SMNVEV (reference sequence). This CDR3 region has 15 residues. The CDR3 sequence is CASSPGLASYNEQFF. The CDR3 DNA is TGTGCCAGCAGTCCGGGACTAGCCTCCTACAATGAGCAGTTCTTC.

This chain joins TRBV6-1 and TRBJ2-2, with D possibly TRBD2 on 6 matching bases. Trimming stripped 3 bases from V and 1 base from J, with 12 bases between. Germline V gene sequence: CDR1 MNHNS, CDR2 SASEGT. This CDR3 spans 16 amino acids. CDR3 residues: CASSDTWRENTGELFF. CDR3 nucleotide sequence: TGTGCCAGCAGTGATACCTGGCGGGAGAACACCGGGGAGCTGTTTTTT.

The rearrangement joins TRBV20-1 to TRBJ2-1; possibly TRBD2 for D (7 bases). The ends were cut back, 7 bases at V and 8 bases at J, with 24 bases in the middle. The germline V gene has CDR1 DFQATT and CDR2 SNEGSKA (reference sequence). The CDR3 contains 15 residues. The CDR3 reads CSVKYGEGDKDEQFF. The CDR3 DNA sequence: TGCAGTGTTAAATACGGGGAGGGGGACAAAGATGAGCAGTTCTTC.

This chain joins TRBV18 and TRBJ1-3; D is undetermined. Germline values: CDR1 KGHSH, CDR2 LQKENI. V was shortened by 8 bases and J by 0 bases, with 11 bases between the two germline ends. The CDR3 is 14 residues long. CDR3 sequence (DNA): TGTGCCAGCCTCGACGGGAGCTCTGGAAACACCATATATTTT. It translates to CASLDGSSGNTIYF.

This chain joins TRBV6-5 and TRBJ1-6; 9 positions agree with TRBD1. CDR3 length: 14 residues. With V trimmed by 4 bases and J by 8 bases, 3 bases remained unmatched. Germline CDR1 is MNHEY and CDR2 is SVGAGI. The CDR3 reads CASSLQGADSPLHF. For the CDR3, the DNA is TGTGCCAGCAGTTTACAGGGGGCAGATTCACCCCTCCACTTT.

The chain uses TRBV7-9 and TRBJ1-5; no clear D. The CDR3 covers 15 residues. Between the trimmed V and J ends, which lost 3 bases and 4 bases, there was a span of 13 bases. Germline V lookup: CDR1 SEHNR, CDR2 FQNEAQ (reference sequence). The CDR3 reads CASSLGDLTNQPQHF. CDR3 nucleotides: TGTGCCAGCAGCTTGGGAGACCTCACTAATCAGCCCCAGCATTTT.

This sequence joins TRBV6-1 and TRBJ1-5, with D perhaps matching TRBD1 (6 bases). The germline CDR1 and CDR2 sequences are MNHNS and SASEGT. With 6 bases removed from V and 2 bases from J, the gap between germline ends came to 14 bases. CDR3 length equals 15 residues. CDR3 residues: CASSPRGGGNQPQHF. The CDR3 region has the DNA TGTGCCAGCAGCCCCCGAGGGGGTGGCAATCAGCCCCAGCATTTT.

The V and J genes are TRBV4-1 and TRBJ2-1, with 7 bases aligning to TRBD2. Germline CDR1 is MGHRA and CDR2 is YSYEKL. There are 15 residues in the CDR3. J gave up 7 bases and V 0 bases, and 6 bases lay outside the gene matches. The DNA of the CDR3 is TGCGCCAGCAGCCAAGACGGGGGAGGGTGGAATGAGCAGTTCTTC. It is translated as CASSQDGGGWNEQFF.

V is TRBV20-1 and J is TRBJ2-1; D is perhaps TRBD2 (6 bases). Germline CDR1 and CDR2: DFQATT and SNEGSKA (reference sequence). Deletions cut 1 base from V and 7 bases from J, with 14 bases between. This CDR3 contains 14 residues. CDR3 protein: CSARGLGIENEQFF. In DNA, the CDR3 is TGCAGTGCTAGAGGACTAGGGATCGAAAATGAGCAGTTCTTC.

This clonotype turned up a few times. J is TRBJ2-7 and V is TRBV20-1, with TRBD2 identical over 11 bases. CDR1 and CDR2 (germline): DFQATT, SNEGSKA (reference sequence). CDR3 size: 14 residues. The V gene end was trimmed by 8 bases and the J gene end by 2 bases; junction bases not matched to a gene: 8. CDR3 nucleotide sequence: TGCAGTACCCCTAGCGGGAGGTCGCCCTACGAGCAGTACTTC. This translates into CSTPSGRSPYEQYF.

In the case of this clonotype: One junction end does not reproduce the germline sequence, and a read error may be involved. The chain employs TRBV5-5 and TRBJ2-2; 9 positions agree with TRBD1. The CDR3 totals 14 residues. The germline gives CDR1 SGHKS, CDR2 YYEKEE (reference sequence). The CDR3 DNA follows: TGTGTCAGCAGCACGACAGGGGGAATCGGGGAGCTGTTTTTT. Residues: CVSSTTGGIGELFF.

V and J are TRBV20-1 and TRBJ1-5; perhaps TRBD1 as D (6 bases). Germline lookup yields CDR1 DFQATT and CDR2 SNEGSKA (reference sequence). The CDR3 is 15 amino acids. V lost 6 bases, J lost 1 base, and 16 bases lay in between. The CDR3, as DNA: TGCAGTGCCCGGAAACAGGGTCAGAGCAATCAGCCCCAGCATTTT. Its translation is CSARKQGQSNQPQHF.

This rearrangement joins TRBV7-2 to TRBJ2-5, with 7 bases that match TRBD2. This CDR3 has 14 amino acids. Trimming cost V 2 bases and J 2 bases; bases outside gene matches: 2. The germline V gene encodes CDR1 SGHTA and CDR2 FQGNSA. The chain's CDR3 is CASSLSGLQETQYF. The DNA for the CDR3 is TGTGCCAGCAGCTTATCGGGACTACAAGAGACCCAGTACTTC.

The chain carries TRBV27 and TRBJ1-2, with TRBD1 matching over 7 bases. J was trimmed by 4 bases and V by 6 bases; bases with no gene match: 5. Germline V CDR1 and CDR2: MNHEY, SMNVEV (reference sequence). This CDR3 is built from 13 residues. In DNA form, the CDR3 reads TGTGCCAGCAGGGACAGGACAACCTATGGCTACACCTTC. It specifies CASRDRTTYGYTF.

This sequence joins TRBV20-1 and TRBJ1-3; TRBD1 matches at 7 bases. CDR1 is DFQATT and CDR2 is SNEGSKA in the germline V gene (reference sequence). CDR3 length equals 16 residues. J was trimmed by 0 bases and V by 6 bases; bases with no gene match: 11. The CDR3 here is CSARDSLYDSGNTIYF. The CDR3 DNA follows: TGCAGTGCCCGGGACAGCCTTTACGACTCTGGAAACACCATATATTTT.

The CDR3 sequence is CASSEARLAAYEQYF. The DNA of the CDR3 is TGTGCCAGCAGTGAAGCGCGGCTAGCGGCCTACGAGCAGTACTTC. The J gene is TRBJ2-7, the V gene TRBV6-1; 7 bases are shared with TRBD2. The CDR3 sequence is 15 residues long. Germline CDR1 is MNHNS and CDR2 is SASEGT. Trimming took 0 bases from V and 2 from J; bases not matched to a gene: 4.

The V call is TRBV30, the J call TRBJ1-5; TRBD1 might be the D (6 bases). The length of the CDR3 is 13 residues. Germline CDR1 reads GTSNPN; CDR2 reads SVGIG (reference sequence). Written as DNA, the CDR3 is TGTGCTCTGGAAATTACAGGGAATCAGCCCCAGCATTTT. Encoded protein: CALEITGNQPQHF.